This T cell receptor beta chain was found in a study of human T cells and chemical hapten exposure (dated by TCRdb to about 2021). A note on the overall study: For sensitization, 2% DPC in acetone was applied to a roughly 2 cm by roughly 2 cm area of upper inner arm skin. This study followed changes in the peripheral blood TCR repertoire in vivo during primary and secondary sensitization of alopecia patients to the hapten diphenylcyclopropenone (DPC). Patients additionally received weekly therapeutic DPC doses to the scalp throughout the roughly 25-week study period. Libraries were pooled for sequencing, and per-sample TCR yields varied mainly because of small differences in library volumes within the pool. Blood samples were taken from patients before sensitization (week 0) and at 2, 6 and about 24 weeks after DPC sensitization. The mostly female patient cohort included alopecia areata with under or over 50% scalp involvement, alopecia totalis and alopecia universalis. Patch testing was done on the upper back using Finn chambers containing 0.01% DPC, and results were scored after 6 days according to International Contact Dermatitis Research Group standards. For TCR sequencing, blood came from 25 to 30 alopecia patients at anywhere from one to four time points (pre-sensitization, 2, 6 and 24 weeks). What the research found in general, with its limitations: Compared with pre-sensitization or healthy control sets, expanded TCRs formed significantly more large CDR3 similarity clusters, which is consistent with antigen-driven responses. DPC sensitization did not change how many TCRs were above 1 in 1000 frequency, and no evidence was found of alterations in global repertoire structure. Repeated subsampling changed both the strength of the expansion versus patch-test correlation and the threshold at which that correlation became significant. All patients had alopecia, a presumed autoimmune disease, so their immune response might differ from that of healthy individuals. Patch test score correlated positively with the number of PT1 expanded TCRs, reaching significance at thresholds 8, 16 and 32 but not at 4.

In its sample, this clonotype was seen a few times. Its antigen target is currently unknown. No base quality values were provided; no much bigger clone lies one nucleotide off. In the germline V gene, CDR1 corresponds to SQVTM and CDR2 to ANQGSEA. V is trimmed back by 4 bases and J by 4 bases, and the junction contains 5 bases that no gene match accounts for. The CDR3, cysteine through phenylalanine, is 13 amino acids long. Of all the DNA, just the CDR3 is kept, 39 bases in frame from base 1. The time point label for this specimen denotes: patch test 1, 2 weeks after DPC sensitization. The treatment or condition label, read with the paper, signifies: therapeutic diphenylcyclopropenone sensitization with weekly scalp DPC. At each patch-test visit, blood was drawn before the patch test was applied. To be eligible, patients had to be aged 18 to 70, diagnosed with alopecia and judged suitable for DPC therapy, while pregnant patients were excluded. Unfractionated whole blood was collected in Tempus Blood RNA tubes, and total RNA was extracted from that blood.

The library was prepared using RACE. For sequencing, a NextSeq 500 was employed. Library preparation attached unique molecular identifiers to individual cDNA molecules for quantitative, reproducible TCR counting. Both TCR alpha and TCR beta chains were sequenced from each blood RNA sample. On the study's bioinformatics: A median of about 87,000 TCRs per sample was observed, with a range of roughly 20,000 to 700,000. The Decombinator software suite was used to annotate V, J and CDR3 in the TCR reads. Every sample was subsampled to the same number of TCRs (28,000) for the PS versus PT1 abundance plots. TCRs were defined as expanded if absent before sensitization and observed at least eight times at the 2-week time point. TCRdb's own reprocessing of the public reads used fastp at Q25 and MiXCR and kept productive beta chains. Under each unique CDR3 protein, matching rows form one entry showing the most common genes and DNA. TCRdb's processing, not the authors' own work, is the source of the V and J calls. The sample table records about 120,000 distinct CDR3 sequences; approximately 14% of these occur just once. Jointly, the top ten make up over 0.85% of the sample.

The rearranged chain carries TRBV29-1 and TRBJ2-5; 8 bases in between match TRBD2. Source: whole blood, taken in connection with sensitization to the hapten diphenylcyclopropenone (DPC). The sequence derives from a man aged 18-30 years with alopecia areata. Some clones in this sample may be carry-over from other donors' samples. The base sequence is TGCAGCGTTGTTACGGGAGGGAGAGAGACCCAGTACTTC. Translated, this gives CSVVTGGRETQYF.